The 4 T cell receptor beta chains given below trace back to one sample, sequenced in a study of tumor-infiltrating lymphocytes in primary liver carcinoma. For blood RNA, unsorted whole blood served as the source, and germline DNA was extracted too. Synthesis of TCR beta cDNA was carried out from approximately 0.55 ug total RNA with a constant-region primer. Three nested multiplex PCR rounds, a slightly modified ARM-PCR, produced the libraries for TCR beta. The study ran its first two PCR rounds for roughly 10 cycles each, using TRBV1-TRBV30 forward primers and a C-beta reverse primer. One entry per CDR3 protein, called by TCRdb with MiXCR from the multiplex PCR reads. There are hundreds of thousands of distinct CDR3 sequences in the sample; 45% to 70% occur only once, and about 15% lies in the top ten. Sequencing used peripheral blood. The receptors here all came from a woman aged 30 to 39 with primary liver carcinoma and hepatitis B virus infection.

This clonotype was observed a single time. This could be a read error, since a much larger clone is one nucleotide away. The chain uses TRBV6-6 and TRBJ2-1, with 13 bases fitting TRBD2. The CDR3 loop spans 14 amino acids. Trimming at V came to 6 bases and at J to 11 bases, leaving 7 bases not matched to a gene. From germline, CDR1 is MNHNY and CDR2 SVGAGI (reference sequence). The CDR3 spells CASSGWTSGRQQFF. The CDR3 coding sequence is TGTGCCAGCAGCGGGTGGACTAGCGGGAGACAGCAGTTCTTC.

About this clonotype itself: Relative to the germline gene, one junction end is altered; a read error may explain this. The V gene is TRBV29-1, the J gene TRBJ2-2, with D perhaps TRBD2 (6 bases). CDR1 is SQVTM, CDR2 ANQGSEA, per germline. This CDR3 region has 17 residues. CDR3 loop: CSGVLARHGYNTWELFF. The CDR3, as DNA: TGCAGCGGGGTCCTAGCGAGACATGGGTATAACACCTGGGAGCTGTTTTTT.

The chain joins TRBV2 to TRBJ1-6; 7 bases align to TRBD1. With 8 bases clipped from V and 0 bases from J, the junction kept 13 bases outside the gene matches. Germline V gene data show CDR1 as SNHLY and CDR2 as FYNNEI. CDR3 size: 18 residues. The CDR3 loop is CASGTGTASSSYNSPLHF. The CDR3 nucleotides are TGTGCCAGCGGGACCGGGACAGCTTCCAGCTCCTATAATTCACCCCTCCACTTT.

The chain combines TRBV5-1 with TRBJ2-7; D may be TRBD1 (6 bases). The CDR3 sequence is 16 residues long. The V and J ends lost 1 base and 0 bases respectively, with 14 bases between them. Germline loops: CDR1 SGHRS, CDR2 YFSETQ. CDR3 amino acids: CASSLYQKGGSYEQYF. The CDR3 DNA is TGCGCCAGCAGCTTGTACCAAAAAGGGGGCTCCTACGAGCAGTACTTC.